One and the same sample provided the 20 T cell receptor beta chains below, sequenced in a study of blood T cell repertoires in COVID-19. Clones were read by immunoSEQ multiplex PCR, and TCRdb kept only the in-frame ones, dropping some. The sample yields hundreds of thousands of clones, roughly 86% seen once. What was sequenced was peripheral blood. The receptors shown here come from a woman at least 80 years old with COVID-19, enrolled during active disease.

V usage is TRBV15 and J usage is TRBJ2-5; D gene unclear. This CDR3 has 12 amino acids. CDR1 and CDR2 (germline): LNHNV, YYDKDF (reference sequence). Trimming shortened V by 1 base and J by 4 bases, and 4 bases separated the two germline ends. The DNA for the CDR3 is TGTGCCACCAGCAGAGTAGCAGAGACCCAGTACTTC. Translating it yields CATSRVAETQYF.

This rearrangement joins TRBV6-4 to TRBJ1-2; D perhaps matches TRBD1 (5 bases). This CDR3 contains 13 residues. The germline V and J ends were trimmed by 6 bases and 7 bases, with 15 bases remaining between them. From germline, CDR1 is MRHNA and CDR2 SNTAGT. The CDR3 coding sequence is TGTGCCAGCAGCCCCGGGTTGCAGGGTGGCTACACCTTC. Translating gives CASSPGLQGGYTF.

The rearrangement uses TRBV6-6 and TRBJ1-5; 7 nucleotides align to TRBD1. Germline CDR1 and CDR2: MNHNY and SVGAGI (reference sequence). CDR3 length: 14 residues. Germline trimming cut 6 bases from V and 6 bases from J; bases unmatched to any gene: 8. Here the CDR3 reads CASRTGTRGQPQHF. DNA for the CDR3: TGTGCCAGCAGGACAGGGACTAGGGGTCAGCCCCAGCATTTT.

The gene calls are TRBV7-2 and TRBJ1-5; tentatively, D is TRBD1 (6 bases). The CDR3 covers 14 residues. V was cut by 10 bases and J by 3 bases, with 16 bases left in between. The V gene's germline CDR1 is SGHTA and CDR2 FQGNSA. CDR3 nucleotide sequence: TGTGCCACCTCAACAGGGTCCCCCAATCAGCCCCAGCATTTT. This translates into CATSTGSPNQPQHF.

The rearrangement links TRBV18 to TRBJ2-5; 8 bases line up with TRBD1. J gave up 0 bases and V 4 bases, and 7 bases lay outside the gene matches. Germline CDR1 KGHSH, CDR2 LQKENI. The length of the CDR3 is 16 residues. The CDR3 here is CASSRGTGLYQETQYF. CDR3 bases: TGTGCCAGCTCACGGGGGACAGGCCTGTACCAAGAGACCCAGTACTTC.

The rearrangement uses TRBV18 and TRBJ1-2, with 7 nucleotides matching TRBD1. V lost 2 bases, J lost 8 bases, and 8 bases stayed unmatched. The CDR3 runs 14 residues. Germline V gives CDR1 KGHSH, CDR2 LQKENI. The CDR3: CASSPITGDNGYTF. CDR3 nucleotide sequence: TGTGCCAGCTCACCAATTACAGGGGATAACGGCTACACCTTC.

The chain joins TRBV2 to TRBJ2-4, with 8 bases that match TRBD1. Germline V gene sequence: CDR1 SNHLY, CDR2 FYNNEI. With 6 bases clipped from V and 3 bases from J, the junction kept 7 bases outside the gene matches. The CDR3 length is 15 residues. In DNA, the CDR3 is TGTGCCAGCAGCGTCGACAGGGGAGGCAAAAACATTCAGTACTTC. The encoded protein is CASSVDRGGKNIQYF. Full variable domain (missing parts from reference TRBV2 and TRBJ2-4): EPEVTQTPSHQVTQMGQEVILRCVPISNHLYFYWYRQILGQKVEFLVSFYNNEISEKSEIFDDQFSVERPDGSNFTLKIRSTKLEDSAMYFCASSVDRGGKNIQYFGAGTRLSVL.

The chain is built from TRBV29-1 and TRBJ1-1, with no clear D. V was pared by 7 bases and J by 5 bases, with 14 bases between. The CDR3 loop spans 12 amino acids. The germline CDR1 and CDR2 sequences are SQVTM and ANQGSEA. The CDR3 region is CSAGWGGTEAFF. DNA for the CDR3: TGCAGCGCTGGGTGGGGAGGGACTGAAGCTTTCTTT.

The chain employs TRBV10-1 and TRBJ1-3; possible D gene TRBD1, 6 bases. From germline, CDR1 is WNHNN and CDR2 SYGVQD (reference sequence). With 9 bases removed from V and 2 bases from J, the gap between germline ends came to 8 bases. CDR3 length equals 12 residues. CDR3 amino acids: CARQGAGNTIYF. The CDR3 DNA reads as TGCGCCAGACAGGGTGCTGGAAACACCATATATTTT.

The CDR3 bases are TGTGCCAGCAGCTCGGTTGGAGGAGAGACCCAGTACTTC. Translated, it gives CASSSVGGETQYF. The chain combines TRBV6-4 with TRBJ2-5, with D tentatively TRBD2 (5 bases). Germline CDR1 reads MRHNA; CDR2 reads SNTAGT. The CDR3 has 13 residues. The ends were cut back, 6 bases at V and 4 bases at J, with 12 bases in the middle.

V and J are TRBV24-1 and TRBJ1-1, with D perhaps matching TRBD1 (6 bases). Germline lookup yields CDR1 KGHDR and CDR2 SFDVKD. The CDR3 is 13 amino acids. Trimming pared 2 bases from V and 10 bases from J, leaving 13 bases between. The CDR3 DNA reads TGTGCCACCAGTGATTCAGGGGTATTGGGAGCTTTCTTT. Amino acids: CATSDSGVLGAFF.

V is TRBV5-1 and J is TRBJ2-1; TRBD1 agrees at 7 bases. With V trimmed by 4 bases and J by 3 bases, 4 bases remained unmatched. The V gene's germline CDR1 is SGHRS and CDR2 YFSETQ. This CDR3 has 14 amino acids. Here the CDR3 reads CASSPGTVYNEQFF. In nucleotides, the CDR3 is TGCGCCAGCAGCCCCGGGACAGTCTACAATGAGCAGTTCTTC. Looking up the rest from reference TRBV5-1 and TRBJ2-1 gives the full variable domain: KAGVTQTPRYLIKTRGQQVTLSCSPISGHRSVSWYQQTPGQGLQFLFEYFSETQRNKGNFPGRFSGRQFSNSRSEMNVSTLELGDSALYLCASSPGTVYNEQFFGPGTRLTVL.

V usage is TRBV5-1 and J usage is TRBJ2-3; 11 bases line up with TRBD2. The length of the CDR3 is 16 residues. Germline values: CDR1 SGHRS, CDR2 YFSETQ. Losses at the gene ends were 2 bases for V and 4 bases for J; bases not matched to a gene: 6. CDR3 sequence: CASSFRLAGSADTQYF. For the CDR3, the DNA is TGCGCCAGCAGCTTCCGACTAGCGGGGTCAGCAGATACGCAGTATTTT. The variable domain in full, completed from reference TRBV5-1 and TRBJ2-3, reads KAGVTQTPRYLIKTRGQQVTLSCSPISGHRSVSWYQQTPGQGLQFLFEYFSETQRNKGNFPGRFSGRQFSNSRSEMNVSTLELGDSALYLCASSFRLAGSADTQYFGPGTRLTVL.

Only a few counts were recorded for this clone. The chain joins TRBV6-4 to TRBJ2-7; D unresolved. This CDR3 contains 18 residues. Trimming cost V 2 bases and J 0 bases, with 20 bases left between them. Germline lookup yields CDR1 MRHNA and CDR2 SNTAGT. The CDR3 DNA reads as TGTGCCAGCAGTGACCACCACCTTAGGATAAGGAGCTCCTACGAGCAGTACTTC. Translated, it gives CASSDHHLRIRSSYEQYF.

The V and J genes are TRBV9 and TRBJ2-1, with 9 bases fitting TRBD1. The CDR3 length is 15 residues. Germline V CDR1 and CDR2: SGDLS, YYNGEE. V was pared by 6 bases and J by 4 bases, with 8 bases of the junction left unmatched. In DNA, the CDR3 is TGTGCCAGCACCCCAGGACAGGGGCCTTACAATGAGCAGTTCTTC. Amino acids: CASTPGQGPYNEQFF.

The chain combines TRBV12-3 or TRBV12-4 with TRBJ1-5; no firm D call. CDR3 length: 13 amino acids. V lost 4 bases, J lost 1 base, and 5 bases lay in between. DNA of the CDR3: TGTGCCAGCAGTTCCTTGAGCAATCAGCCCCAGCATTTT. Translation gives CASSSLSNQPQHF.

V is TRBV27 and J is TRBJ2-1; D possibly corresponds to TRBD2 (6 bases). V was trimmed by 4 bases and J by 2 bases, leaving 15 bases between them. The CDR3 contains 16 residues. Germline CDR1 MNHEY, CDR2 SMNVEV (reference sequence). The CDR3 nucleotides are TGTGCCAGCAGTTCGTCCGGGGGAATCACCTACAATGAGCAGTTCTTC. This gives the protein CASSSSGGITYNEQFF.

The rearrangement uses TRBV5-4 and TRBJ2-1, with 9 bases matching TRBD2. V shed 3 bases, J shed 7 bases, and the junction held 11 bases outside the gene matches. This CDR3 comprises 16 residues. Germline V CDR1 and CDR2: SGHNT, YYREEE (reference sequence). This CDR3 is CASSSGSGGLRNEQFF. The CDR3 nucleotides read TGTGCCAGCAGCTCCGGTAGCGGGGGCCTAAGGAATGAGCAGTTCTTC.

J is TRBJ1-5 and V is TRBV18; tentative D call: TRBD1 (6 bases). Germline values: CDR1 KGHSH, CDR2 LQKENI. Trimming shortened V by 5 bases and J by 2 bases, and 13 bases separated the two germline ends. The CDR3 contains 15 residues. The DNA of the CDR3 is TGTGCCAGCTCAGCAGGGGCGTTGGGCAATCAGCCCCAGCATTTT. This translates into CASSAGALGNQPQHF. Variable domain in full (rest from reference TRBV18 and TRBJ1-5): NAGVMQNPRHLVRRRGQEARLRCSPMKGHSHVYWYRQLPEEGLKFMVYLQKENIIDESGMPKERFSAEFPKEGPSILRIQQVVRGDSAAYFCASSAGALGNQPQHFGDGTRLSIL.

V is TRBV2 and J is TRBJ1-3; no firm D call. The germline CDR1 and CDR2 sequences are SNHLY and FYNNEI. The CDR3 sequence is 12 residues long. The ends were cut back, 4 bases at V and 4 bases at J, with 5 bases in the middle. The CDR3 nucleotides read TGTGCCAGCAGTGTGGAGGGAAACACCATATATTTT. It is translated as CASSVEGNTIYF.